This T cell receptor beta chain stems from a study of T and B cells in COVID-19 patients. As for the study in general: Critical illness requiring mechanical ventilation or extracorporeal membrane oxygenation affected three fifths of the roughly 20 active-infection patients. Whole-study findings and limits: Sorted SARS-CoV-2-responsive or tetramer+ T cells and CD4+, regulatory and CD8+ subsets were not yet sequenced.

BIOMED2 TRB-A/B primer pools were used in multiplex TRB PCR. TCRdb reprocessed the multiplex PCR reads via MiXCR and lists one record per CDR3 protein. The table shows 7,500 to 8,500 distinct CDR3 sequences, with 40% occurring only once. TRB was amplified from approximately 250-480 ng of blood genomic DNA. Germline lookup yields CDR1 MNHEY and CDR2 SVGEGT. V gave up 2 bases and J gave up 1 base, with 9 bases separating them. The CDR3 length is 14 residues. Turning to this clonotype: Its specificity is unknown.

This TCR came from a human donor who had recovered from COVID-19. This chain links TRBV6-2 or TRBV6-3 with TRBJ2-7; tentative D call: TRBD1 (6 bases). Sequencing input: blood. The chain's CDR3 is CASSYVGQSYEQYF. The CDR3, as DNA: TGTGCCAGCAGTTACGTTGGACAGTCCTACGAGCAGTACTTC.